The clone carrying this T cell receptor beta chain was observed a handful of times. The antigen is not known. This specimen comes from a study of T-cell reconstitution after alpha-beta-depleted transplantation in children. Study outcomes and limitations: Two months or so post-transplant, alpha-beta T cells reportedly derived from several hundred expanded graft clones. At one year after transplant, newly produced T cells mostly accounted for T-cell counts and diversity. Several patients had high TCRbeta diversity at day 60; it came from surviving recipient T cells and thymic progenitors.

Library preparation (for TCRbeta) was performed with unique molecular identifiers. TCRdb reprocessed the PCR reads with MiXCR, giving one entry per CDR3 protein. The data contain around 440,000 distinct CDR3 sequences, 15% to 20% of them singletons. The CDR3 sequence is 14 residues long. The ends were cut back, 4 bases at V and 6 bases at J, with 16 bases in the middle. Per the germline V gene, CDR1 is SGHNT and CDR2 is YYREEE (reference sequence). This chain joins TRBV5-4 and TRBJ2-5; the D gene could be TRBD1 or TRBD2 (5 bases each). Source: PBMCs, mostly from graft donor cells, taken 360 days after TCRalphabeta/CD19-depleted stem cell transplant. The sequence came from a boy under two years old who had a stem cell transplant for Wiskott-Aldrich syndrome, so the T cells may come from the graft donor. Here the CDR3 reads CASSPSQDWKTQYF. CDR3 sequence (DNA): TGTGCCAGCAGCCCATCACAGGACTGGAAGACCCAGTACTTC.